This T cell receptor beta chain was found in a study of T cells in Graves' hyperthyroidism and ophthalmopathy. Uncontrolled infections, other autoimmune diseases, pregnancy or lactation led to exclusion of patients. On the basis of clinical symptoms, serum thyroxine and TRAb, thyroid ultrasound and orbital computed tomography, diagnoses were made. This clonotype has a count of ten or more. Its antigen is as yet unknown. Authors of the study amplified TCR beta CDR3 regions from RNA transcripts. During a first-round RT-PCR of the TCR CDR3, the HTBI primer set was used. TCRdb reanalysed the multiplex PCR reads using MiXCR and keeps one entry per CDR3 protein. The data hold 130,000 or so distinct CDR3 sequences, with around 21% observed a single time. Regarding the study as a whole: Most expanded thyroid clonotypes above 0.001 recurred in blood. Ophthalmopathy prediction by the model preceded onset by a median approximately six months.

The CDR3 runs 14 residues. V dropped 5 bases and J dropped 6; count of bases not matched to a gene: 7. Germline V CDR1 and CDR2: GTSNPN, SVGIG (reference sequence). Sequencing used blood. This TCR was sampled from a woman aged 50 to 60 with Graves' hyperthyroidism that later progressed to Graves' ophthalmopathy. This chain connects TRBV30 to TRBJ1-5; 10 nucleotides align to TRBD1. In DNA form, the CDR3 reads TGTGCCTGGTCTTCTGGGACAGGGGTTCAGCCCCAGCATTTT. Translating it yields CAWSSGTGVQPQHF.